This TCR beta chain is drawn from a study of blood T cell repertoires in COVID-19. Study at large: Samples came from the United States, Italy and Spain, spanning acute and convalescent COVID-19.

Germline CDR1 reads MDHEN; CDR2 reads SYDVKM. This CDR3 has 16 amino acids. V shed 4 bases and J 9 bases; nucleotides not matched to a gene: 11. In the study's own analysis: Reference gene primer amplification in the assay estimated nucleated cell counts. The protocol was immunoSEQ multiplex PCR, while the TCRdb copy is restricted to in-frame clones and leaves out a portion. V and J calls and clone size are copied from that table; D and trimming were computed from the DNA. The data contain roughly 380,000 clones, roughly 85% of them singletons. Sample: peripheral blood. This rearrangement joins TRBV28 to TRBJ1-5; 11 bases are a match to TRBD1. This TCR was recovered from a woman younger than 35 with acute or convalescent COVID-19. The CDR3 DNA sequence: TGTGCCAGCAGTTGGGGGACAGGGGGGACCCAATTGCCCCAGCATTTT. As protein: CASSWGTGGTQLPQHF. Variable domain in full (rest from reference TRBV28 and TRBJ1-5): DVKVTQSSRYLVKRTGEKVFLECVQDMDHENMFWYRQDPGLGLRLIYFSYDVKMKEKGDIPEGYSVSREKKERFSLILESASTNQTSMYLCASSWGTGGTQLPQHFGDGTRLSIL.